In its sample, the clone carrying this T cell receptor (beta chain) was seen once. This sample stems from a study of OX40 agonist ivuxolimab in advanced cancers. V was pared by 4 bases and J by 6 bases, with 15 bases between. The CDR3 is 14 amino acids. Germline CDR1 SNHLY, CDR2 FYNNEI. The data were produced by immunoSEQ multiplex PCR, yet TCRdb's version contains in-frame clones alone and is incomplete. The data show 69,000 or so clones, approximately 90% seen once. The clonotype was recovered from an adult with an advanced solid tumor such as melanoma, head and neck, liver or kidney cancer. The material sequenced was CD4+ or CD8+ T cells sorted from blood, taken in a trial of the OX40 agonist ivuxolimab. This rearrangement joins TRBV2 to TRBJ1-1, with D possibly matching TRBD1 (5 bases). The DNA of the CDR3 is TGTGCCAGCAGTGTTGAGGGGAGAGGCGCTGAAGCTTTCTTT. Residues: CASSVEGRGAEAFF.